These 11 T cell receptor delta chains were sequenced from one sample in a study of γδ T cells in repeated Plasmodium falciparum infection. TCRdb reran clone calling via CATT on the multiplex PCR reads. Altogether around 50,000 delta-chain clones are present, around 1.5% being singletons, with the ten largest covering roughly 15%. Flow sorting of PBMC yielded separate Vgamma9/Vdelta2+ and Vdelta2-negative gammadelta T cell populations for bulk repertoire analysis. The sequenced material came from gamma-delta T cells from blood. The receptors stem from a pool of human donors (malaria-infected and uninfected, not separated).

This clone showed up just a few times. This likely came from a read error, as a far larger clone is one base away. Because the CDR3's place on the DNA is in doubt, the DNA is left out and the CDR3 is given as listed by TCRdb. The chain joins TRDV1 to TRDJ1; the DNA was not used to check the table's D call, TRDD3. Germline CDR1 and CDR2: TSWWSYY and QGS. With termini counted, the CDR3 has 21 amino acids. This CDR3 is CALGEKWPSLFWGYGSDKLIF.

This clone has just a few counts. The protein recorded in TCRdb matches a much larger clone and deviates from this DNA's translation at residue 5, suggesting a read error; the protein here is obtained by translating the DNA. The gene calls are TRDV1 and TRDJ1, with TRDD2 identical over 9 bases. TCRdb supplies no J gene; here it was assigned by aligning the nucleotide sequence to germline. This CDR3 has 21 residues. CDR1 and CDR2 (germline): TSWWSYY, QGS. V was pared by 5 bases and J by 5 bases, with 27 bases of the junction left unmatched. CDR3 loop: CALGTHDLPTFWGAQTDKLIF. The CDR3 DNA reads as TGTGCTCTTGGGACACACGACCTTCCTACGTTCTGGGGGGCTCAGACTGATAAACTCATCTTT.

As for this clone: TCRdb shows a much larger clone's protein in place of this DNA's translation, and the two differ at residue 6, likely through a read error; the protein shown is translated from the DNA. This chain joins TRDV1 and TRDJ1, with 11 bases fitting TRDD3. There are 25 residues in the CDR3. V lost 1 base to trimming and J lost 0 bases; unmatched junction nucleotides: 28. Germline CDR1 is TSWWSYY and CDR2 is QGS. The CDR3 protein is CALGEPGPYSIYWGIFRSYTDKLIF. The CDR3 bases are TGTGCTCTTGGGGAACCCGGGCCCTACTCCATTTACTGGGGGATATTTAGATCGTACACCGATAAACTCATCTTT.

Remarks on this clone: The protein TCRdb lists belongs to a much larger clone and differs from this DNA's translation at residue 14, which points to a read error; the protein shown is made from the DNA. The chain combines TRDV1 with TRDJ1; D unresolved. Germline values: CDR1 TSWWSYY, CDR2 QGS. The CDR3 has 16 residues. CDR3 nucleotide sequence: TGTGCTCTTGGGGAAATCCGTCAGGGGTACACCGATAAACCCATCTTT. It specifies CALGEIRQGYTDKPIF.

This clone was recorded a few times. A far larger clone is off by one base, so a read error is likely. This same CDR3 is encoded by further DNA sequences in the sample. The DNA for the CDR3 is TGTGCTCTTGGGAAACGGAGCCCCTGGGGGATCCCAGCCGACAAACTCATCTTT. Protein: CALGKRSPWGIPADKLIF. V is TRDV1 and J is TRDJ1; TRDD3 agrees at 9 bases. The J gene comes from matching the DNA to germline here; TCRdb lacks it. This CDR3 has 18 residues. The germline V gene encodes CDR1 TSWWSYY and CDR2 QGS.

This clone appeared a few times. The protein recorded in TCRdb matches a much larger clone and deviates from this DNA's translation at residue 12, suggesting a read error; the protein here is obtained by translating the DNA. The V call is TRDV1, the J call TRDJ1, with TRDD3 matching 8 bases. The CDR3 covers 26 residues. V shed 3 bases and J 1 base; nucleotides not matched to a gene: 37. Germline CDR1 reads TSWWSYY; CDR2 reads QGS. Here the CDR3 reads CALGDTTSGSHLLRFKLGVSTDKLIF. The CDR3 coding sequence is TGTGCTCTTGGGGATACTACTTCGGGGAGCCACCTCCTACGTTTTAAACTGGGGGTCTCCACCGATAAACTCATCTTT.

This clone was counted a few times. The protein TCRdb gives is from a much larger clone and does not agree with this DNA's translation at residue 16, likely a read error; the protein shown here comes from the DNA. This CDR3 is CALGSFLHFWGGGYPSTDKLIF. DNA of the CDR3: TGTGCCTTGGGATCCTTCCTACACTTTTGGGGTGGGGGATACCCGAGCACCGATAAACTCATCTTT. V gene TRDV3 combines with J gene TRDJ1, with D possibly matching TRDD3 (10 bases). TCRdb offers no J gene call, so here the DNA was matched to germline to obtain one. This CDR3 region has 22 residues. Germline loops: CDR1 TVYSNPD, CDR2 GDNSRS (reference sequence). The V gene lost 3 bases and the J gene lost 1 base, with 39 bases spanning the gap.

For this clone: This probably arose from a read error, given a far larger clone one base away. Other DNA sequences in the sample encode the same CDR3. The chain joins TRDV3 to TRDJ1, with 9 positions matching TRDD3. The J gene, absent from TCRdb, was called here by matching the DNA to germline. The V gene end was trimmed by 2 bases and the J gene end by 3 bases; junction bases not matched to a gene: 22. Germline CDR1 is TVYSNPD and CDR2 is GDNSRS (reference sequence). The CDR3 length is 19 residues. For the CDR3, the DNA is TGTGCCTTTCGGAGGTCCCTTTACTGGGGGACCCACCGATCCGATAAACTCATCTTT. Protein: CAFRRSLYWGTHRSDKLIF. Full variable domain (remainder filled in from reference TRDV3 and TRDJ1): CDKVTQSSPDQTVASGSEVVLLCTYDTVYSNPDLFWYRIRPDYSFQFVFYGDNSRSEGADFTQGRFSVKHILTQKAFHLVISPVRTEDSATYYCAFRRSLYWGTHRSDKLIFGKGTRVTVEP.

This clone has just a few counts. TCRdb pairs this DNA with a much larger clone's protein that differs at residue 15, likely a read error; the protein shown was translated from the DNA. The V and J genes are TRDV1 and TRDJ2; TRDD3 matches 8 bases. TCRdb supplies no J gene; here it was assigned by aligning the nucleotide sequence to germline. The CDR3 sequence is 23 residues long. V lost 3 bases, J lost 0 bases, and 24 bases stayed unmatched. The germline gives CDR1 TSWWSYY, CDR2 QGS. Here the CDR3 reads CALGDPPEGWGIVSVPLTAQLFF. In DNA form, the CDR3 reads TGTGCTCTTGGGGATCCCCCGGAAGGTTGGGGGATTGTGTCTGTCCCTTTGACAGCACAACTCTTCTTT.

This clone was detected ten times or more. A far larger clone is one nucleotide away, so this likely arose from a read error. Other DNA sequences in this specimen translate into the identical CDR3. CDR3 nucleotides: TGTGCCTTTGCGCCTTCCTACGGAACTGGGGGGTACGTCACCGATAAACTCATCTTT. It is translated as CAFAPSYGTGGYVTDKLIF. This chain links TRDV3 with TRDJ1, with D possibly TRDD2 on 9 matching bases. The V and J ends lost 2 bases and 1 base respectively, with 29 bases between them. CDR3 length equals 19 residues. The germline gives CDR1 TVYSNPD, CDR2 GDNSRS (reference sequence).

This clone was detected only a few times. A read error is possible here, since a much larger clone lies one base away. This sequence joins TRDV1 and TRDJ1; the match to TRDD2 covers 9 bases. TCRdb offers no J gene call, so here the DNA was matched to germline to obtain one. V was pared by 3 bases and J by 0 bases, with 20 bases of the junction left unmatched. From germline, CDR1 is TSWWSYY and CDR2 QGS. The CDR3 contains 21 residues. As DNA, the CDR3 is TGTGCTCTTGGGGACCTTCCTACGGGGTACTGGGGACTAAAGTACACCGATAAACTCATCTTT. This codes for CALGDLPTGYWGLKYTDKLIF.